The rows below give T cell receptor beta chains drawn from one sample of a study of blood T cell repertoires in COVID-19. TCRdb keeps only in-frame clones here, not all; method: immunoSEQ multiplex PCR. The table has about 160,000 clones, 70% to 90% seen once. Sequenced input: peripheral blood. The receptors originated from a woman aged 50 to 60 with COVID-19, enrolled during active disease. The CDR3 runs from the conserved cysteine through the conserved F or W. D genes are given only for firm matches. A clone size is listed for some rows: how often the clone was seen (once, few, many), or a class if it is expanded.

>-|TRBV19|TRBD1|TRBJ1-5
TGTGCCAGTATCAGGACAGGGGGGAATCAGCCCCAGCATTTT
CASIRTGGNQPQHF
>-|TRBV6-2/TRBV6-3|-|TRBJ2-2
TGTGCCAGCAGTTCAACCGGGGAGCTGTTTTTT
CASSSTGELFF
>-|TRBV28|-|TRBJ2-1
TGTGCCAGCAACCCGGGACAATCCCCGGAGCAGTTCTTC
CASNPGQSPEQFF
>-|TRBV4-3|TRBD1|TRBJ1-3
TGCGCCAGCAGCCTGGAATGGTTACAGGGGCACTCTGGAAACACCATATATTTT
CASSLEWLQGHSGNTIYF
>-|TRBV29-1|-|TRBJ1-1
TGCAGCGTTGATGCCGGGGGAACTGAAGCTTTCTTT
CSVDAGGTEAFF
>-|TRBV6-4|-|TRBJ1-3
TGTGCCAGCAGTACGGAGGGTCCTGGAAACACCATATATTTT
CASSTEGPGNTIYF
>once|TRBV7-9|TRBD1|TRBJ1-3
TGTGCCAGCAGCTTCATTCCGGGACAGGGGACTGGAAACACCATATATTTT
CASSFIPGQGTGNTIYF
>-|TRBV2|-|TRBJ1-5
TGTGCCAGCAGTGATCCACAGGGCGGGAATCAGCCCCAGCATTTT
CASSDPQGGNQPQHF
>-|TRBV30|-|TRBJ2-4
TGTGCCTGGAGTGTACAGCCGCTAGCCAAAAACATTCAGTACTTC
CAWSVQPLAKNIQYF
>-|TRBV11-3|TRBD2|TRBJ2-7
TGTGCCAGCAGCTTCGGGACTAGCTCCTACGAGCAGTACTTC
CASSFGTSSYEQYF
>once|TRBV28|TRBD1|TRBJ2-7
TGTGCCAGCCAGGACAGGCGCACCTACGAGCAGTACTTC
CASQDRRTYEQYF
>-|TRBV5-4|TRBD1|TRBJ2-5
TGTGCCAGCAGCAGGGGACAGAAAGAGACCCAGTACTTC
CASSRGQKETQYF
>few|TRBV5-5|-|TRBJ2-5
TGTGCCAGCAGCTACCGGGACATCCAAGAGACCCAGTACTTC
CASSYRDIQETQYF
>-|TRBV28|-|TRBJ2-7
TGTGCCAGCAGTTTGGGACTCGACCCCTACGAGCAGTACTTC
CASSLGLDPYEQYF
>-|TRBV7-9|TRBD2|TRBJ2-1
TGTGCCAGCAGCTTAGCGTGGGGGGGGACTAGCGATGAGCAGTTCTTC
CASSLAWGGTSDEQFF
>few|TRBV3-1/TRBV3-2|-|TRBJ2-2
TGTGCCAGCAGCCAAGTCCCTGGACTCAACACCGGGGAGCTGTTTTTT
CASSQVPGLNTGELFF
>-|TRBV9|-|TRBJ2-2
TGTGCCAGCAGCAATCTAGCCGGGGGAACCGGGGAGCTGTTTTTT
CASSNLAGGTGELFF
>-|TRBV6-5|-|TRBJ2-7
TGTGCCAGCATCCCGGGACAAGGATACGAGCAGTACTTC
CASIPGQGYEQYF
>-|TRBV7-3|-|TRBJ2-1
TGTGCCAGCAGCTTAAGGACAGACAATGAGCAGTTCTTC
CASSLRTDNEQFF
>-|TRBV4-1|-|TRBJ1-6
TGCGCCAGCAGCCGAGGGCAGCCAGGATCACCCCCCCACTTT
CASSRGQPGSPPHF
>-|TRBV5-1|TRBD2|TRBJ2-7
TGCGCCAGCAGCTTGGCCTGGCTAGCGGGGGGGAGCTCCTACGAGCAGTACTTC
CASSLAWLAGGSSYEQYF
>few|TRBV27|TRBD2|TRBJ2-2
TGTGCCAGCAGCCTCAACCCGACTAGCGGGGGGCCAGGGACCGGGGAGCTGTTTTTT
CASSLNPTSGGPGTGELFF
>once|TRBV6-2/TRBV6-3|-|TRBJ1-4
TGTGCCAGCAGTCGCCCAGCTGGGGGCTTTGAAAAACTGTTTTTT
CASSRPAGGFEKLFF
>-|TRBV9|-|TRBJ1-4
TGTGCCAGCAGCGTTAGCAGAACAACTAATGAAAAACTGTTTTTT
CASSVSRTTNEKLFF